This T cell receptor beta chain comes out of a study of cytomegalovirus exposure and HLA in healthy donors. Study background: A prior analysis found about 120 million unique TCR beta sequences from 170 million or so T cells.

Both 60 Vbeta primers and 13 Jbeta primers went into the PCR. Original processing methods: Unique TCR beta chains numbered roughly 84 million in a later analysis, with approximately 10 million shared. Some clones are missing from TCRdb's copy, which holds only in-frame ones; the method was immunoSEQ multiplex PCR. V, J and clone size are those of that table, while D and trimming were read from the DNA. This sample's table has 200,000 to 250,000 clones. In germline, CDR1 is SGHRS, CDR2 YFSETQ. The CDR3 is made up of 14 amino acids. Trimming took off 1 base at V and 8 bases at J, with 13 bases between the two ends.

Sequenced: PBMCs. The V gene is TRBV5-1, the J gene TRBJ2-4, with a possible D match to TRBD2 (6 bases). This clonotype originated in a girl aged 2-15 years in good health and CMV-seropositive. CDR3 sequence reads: CASSLSGREDIQYF. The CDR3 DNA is TGCGCCAGCAGCTTGTCGGGCAGGGAGGACATTCAGTACTTC.